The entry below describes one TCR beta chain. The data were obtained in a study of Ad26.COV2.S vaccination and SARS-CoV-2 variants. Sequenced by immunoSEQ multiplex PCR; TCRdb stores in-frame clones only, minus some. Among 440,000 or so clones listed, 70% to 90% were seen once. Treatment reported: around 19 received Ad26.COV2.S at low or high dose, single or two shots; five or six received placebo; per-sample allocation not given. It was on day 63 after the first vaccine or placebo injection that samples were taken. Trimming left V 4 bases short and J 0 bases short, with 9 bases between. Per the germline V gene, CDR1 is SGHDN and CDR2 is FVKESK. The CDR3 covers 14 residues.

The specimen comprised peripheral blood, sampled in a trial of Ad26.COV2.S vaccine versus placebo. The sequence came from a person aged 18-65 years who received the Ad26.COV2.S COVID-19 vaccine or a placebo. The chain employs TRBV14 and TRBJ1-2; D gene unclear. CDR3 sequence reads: CASSPAGANYGYTF. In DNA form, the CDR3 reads TGTGCCAGCAGCCCTGCAGGTGCTAACTATGGCTACACCTTC.